The rows below give T cell receptor beta chains drawn from one sample of a study of OX40 agonist ivuxolimab in advanced cancers. Clones were sequenced by immunoSEQ multiplex PCR, and TCRdb holds only the in-frame ones, with some missing. The sample contains some 130,000 clones, 90% of which appear only once. The sample here was CD4+ or CD8+ T cells sorted from blood, taken in a trial of the OX40 agonist ivuxolimab. These receptors were collected from an adult with an advanced solid tumor such as melanoma, head and neck, liver or kidney cancer. CDR3s include the opening cysteine and the closing phenylalanine or tryptophan. D genes are given only for firm matches. Some rows mark clone size as missing; the rest say once, few, many or name a class of expanded clone.

CDR3aa: CASSLTGSGNTIYF; CDR3nt: TGTGCCAGCAGCCTAACAGGGTCTGGAAACACCATATATTTT; j_gene: TRBJ1-3; v_gene: TRBV5-4; abundance: .; d_gene: .; len: 14
CDR3aa: CASSMAGTPKREQYF; CDR3nt: TGTGCCAGTAGTATGGCCGGGACTCCTAAGAGAGAGCAGTACTTC; j_gene: TRBJ2-7; v_gene: TRBV19; abundance: .; d_gene: .; len: 15
CDR3aa: CASSQSGGLSTDTQYF; CDR3nt: TGTGCCAGCAGCCAATCGGGAGGGCTGAGCACAGATACGCAGTATTTT; j_gene: TRBJ2-3; v_gene: TRBV16; abundance: .; d_gene: TRBD2; len: 16
CDR3aa: CATRGTGGLAGELFF; CDR3nt: TGTGCCACCAGAGGGACAGGGGGCCTCGCCGGGGAGCTGTTTTTT; j_gene: TRBJ2-2; v_gene: TRBV19; abundance: .; d_gene: TRBD1; len: 15
CDR3aa: CASSPAGRTEKLFF; CDR3nt: TGCGCCAGCAGCCCGGCGGGACGGACTGAAAAACTGTTTTTT; j_gene: TRBJ1-4; v_gene: TRBV5-1; abundance: .; d_gene: .; len: 14
CDR3aa: CASRPLGSYYGYTF; CDR3nt: TGTGCCAGCAGACCCCTGGGCTCTTACTATGGCTACACCTTC; j_gene: TRBJ1-2; v_gene: TRBV6-6; abundance: once; d_gene: .; len: 14
CDR3aa: CASSQAGWGQETQYF; CDR3nt: TGTGCCAGCAGCCAAGCCGGCTGGGGGCAAGAGACCCAGTACTTC; j_gene: TRBJ2-5; v_gene: TRBV14; abundance: .; d_gene: .; len: 15
CDR3aa: CASTPGPDQETQYF; CDR3nt: TGCGCCAGCACTCCGGGGCCAGATCAAGAGACCCAGTACTTC; j_gene: TRBJ2-5; v_gene: TRBV5-1; abundance: once; d_gene: .; len: 14
CDR3aa: CASSLGAAYVRGQPQHF; CDR3nt: TGTGCCAGCAGTTTAGGGGCAGCCTACGTTAGAGGACAGCCCCAGCATTTT; j_gene: TRBJ1-5; v_gene: TRBV28; abundance: .; d_gene: .; len: 17
CDR3aa: CATSRDLMRGLQETQYF; CDR3nt: TGTGCCACCAGCAGAGATCTCATGCGAGGGCTACAAGAGACCCAGTACTTC; j_gene: TRBJ2-5; v_gene: TRBV15; abundance: .; d_gene: .; len: 17
CDR3aa: CASSPLAEGSYEQYF; CDR3nt: TGTGCCAGTAGTCCCCTCGCGGAGGGCTCCTACGAGCAGTACTTC; j_gene: TRBJ2-7; v_gene: TRBV19; abundance: once; d_gene: .; len: 15
CDR3aa: CASSLGGGNQPQHF; CDR3nt: TGTGCCAGCAGTTTAGGGGGCGGGAATCAGCCCCAGCATTTT; j_gene: TRBJ1-5; v_gene: TRBV28; abundance: once; d_gene: .; len: 14
CDR3aa: CASSQGPTDTQYF; CDR3nt: TGCGCCAGCAGCCAGGGTCCCACAGATACGCAGTATTTT; j_gene: TRBJ2-3; v_gene: TRBV4-1; abundance: once; d_gene: .; len: 13
CDR3aa: CASSLVGGAAQPQHF; CDR3nt: TGTGCCAGCAGCTTAGTAGGGGGGGCGGCTCAGCCCCAGCATTTT; j_gene: TRBJ1-5; v_gene: TRBV7-8; abundance: few; d_gene: .; len: 15
CDR3aa: CASRPQGLNNEQFF; CDR3nt: TGTGCCAGCAGACCCCAGGGGCTTAACAATGAGCAGTTCTTC; j_gene: TRBJ2-1; v_gene: TRBV6-1; abundance: .; d_gene: .; len: 14
CDR3aa: CASSEASAGEQYF; CDR3nt: TGCGCCAGCAGCGAAGCATCCGCCGGCGAGCAGTACTTC; j_gene: TRBJ2-7; v_gene: TRBV5-1; abundance: .; d_gene: .; len: 13
CDR3aa: CASSSGGEPTQPQHF; CDR3nt: TGTGCCAGTAGTTCAGGGGGCGAACCTACTCAGCCCCAGCATTTT; j_gene: TRBJ1-5; v_gene: TRBV19; abundance: .; d_gene: TRBD1; len: 15
CDR3aa: CASGGAGNTEAFF; CDR3nt: TGTGCCAGCGGGGGGGCAGGGAACACTGAAGCTTTCTTT; j_gene: TRBJ1-1; v_gene: TRBV28; abundance: .; d_gene: .; len: 13
CDR3aa: CASSITRGEQYF; CDR3nt: TGTGCCAGTAGTATAACGCGGGGCGAGCAGTACTTC; j_gene: TRBJ2-7; v_gene: TRBV19; abundance: .; d_gene: .; len: 12
CDR3aa: CASSPRQTSGSTFF; CDR3nt: TGTGCCAGCAGCCCGAGACAAACTAGCGGGAGCACGTTCTTC; j_gene: TRBJ2-1; v_gene: TRBV7-9; abundance: .; d_gene: TRBD2; len: 14
CDR3aa: CASSYPGGVDGYTF; CDR3nt: TGTGCCAGCAGTTACCCCGGAGGGGTAGATGGCTACACCTTC; j_gene: TRBJ1-2; v_gene: TRBV6-6; abundance: .; d_gene: .; len: 14
CDR3aa: CASSFIRGNEQYF; CDR3nt: TGTGCCAGCAGCTTTATCCGGGGCAACGAGCAGTACTTC; j_gene: TRBJ2-7; v_gene: TRBV7-2; abundance: .; d_gene: .; len: 13